This paragraph reports one T cell receptor (beta chain). This clonotype was recorded a few times. Its antigen remains unidentified. No base quality values were provided; no much bigger clone lies one nucleotide off. Reads for this sample came from an Illumina HiSeq 1500. TCRdb reran the public reads through fastp at Q25 and MiXCR, keeping productive beta chains. Each entry merges the rows of one CDR3 protein and shows their most common DNA and genes. The sample has around 490,000 distinct CDR3 sequences on record, less than 30% of them singletons. Roughly an eighth of the sample belongs to the ten largest clones. The sample originates from a study of T cell repertoires in cytomegalovirus infection (dated by TCRdb to the late 2010s). With regard to the full study: Donor HLA type was relevant to the analysis, as public TCR beta signatures indicated carriage of CMV infection together with the matching HLA type.

What the authors observed across the whole study: Carriers of CMV infection plus the relevant HLA type were discriminated by the cumulative frequency of public TCR beta family members in the study cohort and in an independent roughly 380-donor cohort. The ex vivo response was dominated by HLA-C-restricted CMV-specific TCR beta clonotypes, which also provided the single most frequent clonotype in two of eight donors.

The material sequenced was PBMCs. The source is a human donor in good health (CMV status not recorded). Some clones in this sample may be carry-over from other donors' samples.

In nucleotide form, the sequence is TGTGCCAGCAGCTTGACTAGCGGGTTCAACAATGAGCAGTTCTTC. Translated, it gives CASSLTSGFNNEQFF. The chain couples TRBV7-9 to TRBJ2-1; TRBD2 lines up with 10 middle nucleotides. The junction shows trimming of 3 bases on V and 5 bases on J, and the gene matches do not reach 4 bases of it. CDR1 is given as SEHNR and CDR2 as FQNEAQ, both from the germline V gene (reference sequence). The CDR3, from cysteine to phenylalanine, totals 15 residues. The DNA shown is the 45-base CDR3, in frame from base 1.